This T cell receptor beta chain was retrieved from a study of T cells in Graves' hyperthyroidism and ophthalmopathy. On the study more broadly: Blood from the periphery was taken at initial diagnosis, before any treatment. The study's findings and limits: Blood also contained most expanded thyroid clonotypes above 0.001.

This clonotype was counted ten times or more. What it binds is not known. Uncontrolled infection, other autoimmune disease, pregnancy or lactation barred patients from enrollment. From less than 13 ml of fresh peripheral blood, PBMCs were isolated. The germline CDR1 and CDR2 sequences are DFQATT and SNEGSKA (reference sequence). The CDR3 is 11 residues long. V lost 1 base and J lost 1, with 1 base in between. It was RNA transcripts that yielded the amplified TCR beta CDR3 regions. First-round RT-PCR of the TCR CDR3 relied on the HTBI primer set. Via MiXCR, TCRdb re-called the multiplex PCR reads, giving one row per CDR3 protein. The sample lists approximately 430,000 distinct CDR3 sequences; 15% to 18% were seen once.

The chain recombines TRBV20-1 with TRBJ1-2; no reliable D call. The receptor was isolated from a woman between 18 and 29 years old with Graves' hyperthyroidism. Sequencing input: blood. The CDR3 DNA reads as TGCAGTGCTAGAGTTAACTATGGCTACACCTTC. This translates into CSARVNYGYTF.